The clone carrying this T cell receptor beta chain was found a few times. The antigen remains unidentified. A 5'RACE reaction primed in the constant segment made cDNA libraries of TCR alpha and TCR beta, and these carried sample barcodes and UMIs. TCRdb analysed the 5' RACE reads with MiXCR anew, one entry per CDR3 protein. The table includes about 350,000 distinct CDR3 sequences, 20% to 25% detected once. Germline values: CDR1 SQVTM, CDR2 ANQGSEA. Trimming at V came to 6 bases and at J to 8 bases, leaving 7 bases not matched to a gene. The CDR3 extends over 13 amino acids. This record comes from a study of T-cell memory formation after mild COVID-19. Findings and limits, study-wide: Contracting CD8+ clones were enriched in EMRA, CD4+ mainly in CM and EM.

The chain joins TRBV29-1 to TRBJ1-6; 7 bases align to TRBD1. This receptor was identified in a man aged 18 to 29 who had mild COVID-19 (a few samples of this study predate the infection). Cell type and time point are not known. The specimen was PBMCs or a T cell subset sorted from them (not recorded which). CDR3 in amino acids: CSVKTGRDSPLHF. The CDR3 DNA reads as TGCAGCGTCAAGACAGGGAGAGATTCACCCCTCCACTTT.